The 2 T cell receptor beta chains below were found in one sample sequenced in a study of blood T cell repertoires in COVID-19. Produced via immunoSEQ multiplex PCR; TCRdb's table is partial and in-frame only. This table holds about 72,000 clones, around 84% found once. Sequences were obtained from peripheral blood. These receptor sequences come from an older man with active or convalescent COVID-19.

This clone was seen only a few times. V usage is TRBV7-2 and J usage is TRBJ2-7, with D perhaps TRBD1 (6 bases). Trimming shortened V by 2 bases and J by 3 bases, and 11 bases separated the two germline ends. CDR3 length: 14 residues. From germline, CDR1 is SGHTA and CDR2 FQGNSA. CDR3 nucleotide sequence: TGTGCCAGCAGCTTAAGTCAGGGGAACTACGAGCAGTACTTC. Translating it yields CASSLSQGNYEQYF.

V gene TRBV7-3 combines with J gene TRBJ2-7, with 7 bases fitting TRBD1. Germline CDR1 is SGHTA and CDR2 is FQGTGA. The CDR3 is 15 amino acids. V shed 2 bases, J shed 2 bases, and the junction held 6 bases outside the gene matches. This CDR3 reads CASSLYGQGAYEQYF. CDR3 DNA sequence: TGTGCCAGCAGCTTATATGGGCAGGGGGCCTACGAGCAGTACTTC. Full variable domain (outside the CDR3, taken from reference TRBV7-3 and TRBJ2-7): GAGVSQTPSNKVTEKGKYVELRCDPISGHTALYWYRQSLGQGPEFLIYFQGTGAADDSGLPNDRFFAVRPEGSVSTLKIQRTERGDSAVYLCASSLYGQGAYEQYFGPGTRLTVT.